This passage covers 12 T cell receptor beta chains from one sample sequenced in a study of T cell changes during pregnancy in multiple sclerosis. Sequenced by immunoSEQ multiplex PCR; TCRdb stores in-frame clones only, minus some. Of 80,000 or so clones listed, around 92% are singletons. Specimen: peripheral blood, collected before pregnancy. The receptors derive from a female donor with multiple sclerosis, enrolled in a pregnancy study.

V and J are TRBV4-3 and TRBJ1-2; D is perhaps TRBD1 (6 bases). This CDR3 is built from 15 residues. Trimming removed 2 bases at V and 4 bases at J, with 14 bases between. The V gene's germline CDR1 is LGHNA and CDR2 YSLEER. Written as DNA, the CDR3 is TGCGCCAGCAGCCAAACCGAGACAGGCATCTATGGCTACACCTTC. Its protein is CASSQTETGIYGYTF.

In this sample, this clone turned up once. The chain recombines TRBV15 with TRBJ2-7; 12 bases align to TRBD2. CDR3 length: 19 amino acids. J gave up 5 bases and V 2 bases, and 16 bases lay outside the gene matches. Germline V gene data show CDR1 as LNHNV and CDR2 as YYDKDF (reference sequence). CDR3 DNA: TGTGCCACCAGCAGAAATCCTTTGGGACTAGCGGGTGCTAAGGACGAGCAGTACTTC. Its protein product is CATSRNPLGLAGAKDEQYF.

The gene calls are TRBV5-1 and TRBJ2-5; 8 bases align to TRBD1. In germline, CDR1 is SGHRS, CDR2 YFSETQ. Trimming cost V 6 bases and J 2 bases; bases outside gene matches: 6. The CDR3 spans 14 residues. The DNA of the CDR3 is TGCGCCAGCAATATACAGGGGGGTCAAGAGACCCAGTACTTC. Translated, it gives CASNIQGGQETQYF.

This rearrangement joins TRBV28 to TRBJ1-5; a weak D match, TRBD1 (5 bases). This CDR3 is 15 amino acids long. Trimming took 8 bases from V and 0 from J, leaving 14 bases between them. CDR1 MDHEN and CDR2 SYDVKM come from the germline V gene. The CDR3 bases are TGTGCCAGCCGCGGGACCGACAATAGCAATCAGCCCCAGCATTTT. Its protein is CASRGTDNSNQPQHF.

The rearrangement joins TRBV6-1 to TRBJ2-1, with D maybe TRBD2 (5 bases). V lost 4 bases to trimming and J lost 0 bases, with 10 bases between them. This CDR3 comprises 15 residues. CDR1 MNHNS and CDR2 SASEGT come from the germline V gene. The CDR3 here is CASSVDYFSYNEQFF. CDR3 bases: TGTGCCAGCAGTGTCGACTACTTCTCCTACAATGAGCAGTTCTTC.

The chain couples TRBV28 to TRBJ2-3, with D maybe TRBD2 (5 bases). Trimming removed 5 bases at V and 2 bases at J, with 17 bases between. Germline V gene data show CDR1 as MDHEN and CDR2 as SYDVKM. The CDR3 runs to 16 residues. CDR3 coding DNA: TGTGCCAGCAGTGGTTTTCGGGGTCAATTCACAGATACGCAGTATTTT. Translating it yields CASSGFRGQFTDTQYF. The complete variable domain, with remaining parts taken from reference TRBV28 and TRBJ2-3, reads DVKVTQSSRYLVKRTGEKVFLECVQDMDHENMFWYRQDPGLGLRLIYFSYDVKMKEKGDIPEGYSVSREKKERFSLILESASTNQTSMYLCASSGFRGQFTDTQYFGPGTRLTVL.

The chain couples TRBV6-1 to TRBJ2-3; D is possibly TRBD2 (6 bases). Looked up from germline, CDR1 is MNHNS and CDR2 is SASEGT. V was cut by 2 bases and J by 1 base, with 13 bases left in between. This CDR3 has 16 amino acids. CDR3 loop: CASSETSGLRTDTQYF. The CDR3 DNA follows: TGTGCCAGCAGTGAAACCAGCGGACTACGCACAGATACGCAGTATTTT.

V gene TRBV27 combines with J gene TRBJ2-7; D perhaps matches TRBD2 (5 bases). The germline gives CDR1 MNHEY, CDR2 SMNVEV (reference sequence). The CDR3 contains 13 residues. V dropped 5 bases and J dropped 2 bases, with 10 bases sitting between them. The CDR3 bases are TGTGCCAGCAGTCGGACTGCTACCTACGAGCAGTACTTC. Encoded protein: CASSRTATYEQYF.

This chain uses TRBV6-6 with TRBJ2-1; 10 bases are a match to TRBD2. V was clipped by 7 bases and J by 4 bases; unmatched bases: 4. This CDR3 comprises 14 residues. Germline V gives CDR1 MNHNY, CDR2 SVGAGI (reference sequence). In nucleotides, the CDR3 is TGTGCCAGCACAACGACTAGCGGGTACAATGAGCAGTTCTTC. Its protein is CASTTTSGYNEQFF.

This clone was observed a handful of times. The chain combines TRBV19 with TRBJ1-1, with D possibly being TRBD1 (6 bases). V lost 0 bases and J lost 12, with 17 bases in between. The CDR3 contains 14 residues. CDR1 and CDR2 (germline): LNHDA, SQIVND (reference sequence). The CDR3 nucleotides are TGTGCCAGTAGTATAGATCCCCGACAGGCGATAACTTTCTTT. Translated, it gives CASSIDPRQAITFF.

This clone was recorded once. The rearrangement joins TRBV7-2 to TRBJ2-1, with 14 positions matching TRBD2. The V segment lost 5 bases and the J segment 0 bases; nucleotides outside the gene matches: 3. The CDR3 covers 17 residues. Germline CDR1 is SGHTA and CDR2 is FQGNSA. This CDR3 reads CASSRTSGRSSYNEQFF. The CDR3 DNA sequence: TGTGCCAGCAGCCGGACTAGCGGGAGGAGCTCCTACAATGAGCAGTTCTTC.

The J gene is TRBJ2-1, the V gene TRBV19, with 8 positions matching TRBD2. The CDR3 is 17 residues long. J gave up 2 bases and V 8 bases, and 14 bases lay outside the gene matches. Germline V gives CDR1 LNHDA, CDR2 SQIVND (reference sequence). DNA of the CDR3: TGTGCCAGTTCGTTAGCGGGACCAACGGTGCCCTACAATGAGCAGTTCTTC. As protein: CASSLAGPTVPYNEQFF.